These 25 T cell receptor beta chains were all obtained from the same sample, sequenced in a study of blood T cell repertoires in COVID-19. Generated by immunoSEQ multiplex PCR, the TCRdb table keeps only in-frame clones and is missing some. The sample holds 54,000 or so clones; over 65% are singletons and the top ten take around a tenth. The sample comprised peripheral blood. Receptor source: an elderly man with COVID-19, enrolled during active disease.

This clone has only a few counts. The genes are TRBV21-1 and TRBJ2-7; TRBD2, the D gene given by the table, was not confirmed from the DNA. TRBV21-1 is annotated as a pseudogene. This CDR3 has 22 residues. The CDR3 coding sequence is TGTGCCAGCAGCAAAGCGAGGATAGCGGGAGGCCTCGCCTTAGACAGTTTCTACGAGCAGTACGTC. Protein sequence: CASSKARIAGGLALDSFYEQYV.

CDR3 sequence (DNA): TGTGCCAGCACCCACCCACAGACCATATATGGCTACACCTTC. This translates into CASTHPQTIYGYTF. The chain carries TRBV21-1 and TRBJ1-2; the table gives TRBD1 as D, unverified against the DNA. TRBV21-1 constitutes a pseudogene. The CDR3 is 14 residues long.

The gene calls are TRBV7-2 and TRBJ1-2, with 7 nucleotides matching TRBD1. J gave up 0 bases and V 5 bases, and 12 bases lay outside the gene matches. CDR1 is SGHTA, CDR2 FQGNSA, per germline. The CDR3 extends over 17 amino acids. The CDR3 spells CASSQLRDSQTNYGYTF. CDR3 in DNA: TGTGCCAGCAGCCAGCTAAGGGACAGCCAGACTAACTATGGCTACACCTTC.

The rearrangement links TRBV7-2 to TRBJ1-3; 8 bases agree with TRBD1. The V segment lost 5 bases and the J segment 3 bases; nucleotides outside the gene matches: 6. Germline lookup yields CDR1 SGHTA and CDR2 FQGNSA. The CDR3 has 15 residues. The CDR3 here is CASSPAGGGGNTIYF. The CDR3 bases are TGTGCCAGCAGCCCCGCAGGGGGCGGTGGAAACACCATATATTTT. The variable domain in full, completed from reference TRBV7-2 and TRBJ1-3, reads GAGVSQSPSNKVTEKGKDVELRCDPISGHTALYWYRQSLGQGLEFLIYFQGNSAPDKSGLPSDRFSAERTGGSVSTLTIQRTQQEDSAVYLCASSPAGGGGNTIYFGEGSWLTVV.

V usage is TRBV21-1 and J usage is TRBJ2-7; TRBD2, as called in the table, went unchecked against the DNA. TRBV21-1 is a pseudogene segment. The CDR3 is 18 residues long. CDR3 coding DNA: TGTGCCAGCAGCAAAGATCCGGATCTGCGGCGGGGAACCTACGAGCAGTACGTC. Protein product: CASSKDPDLRRGTYEQYV.

This chain connects TRBV28 to TRBJ1-2; D remains unclear. The CDR3 sequence is 12 residues long. Germline CDR1 reads MDHEN; CDR2 reads SYDVKM. Trimming removed 2 bases from V and 8 bases from J, with 9 bases in between. CDR3 nucleotide sequence: TGTGCCAGCAGTTTACCTGCGGGGGGCTACACCTTC. This translates into CASSLPAGGYTF.

This clone has a single count. The CDR3 DNA follows: TGTGCCAGCTCATTGGCGGGGGACATTCAGTACTTC. Translation gives CASSLAGDIQYF. This rearrangement joins TRBV18 to TRBJ2-4; 7 bases map to TRBD2. The ends lost 5 bases at V and 8 bases at J; junction bases unmatched: 3. This CDR3 is 12 amino acids long. Germline assignment: CDR1 KGHSH and CDR2 LQKENI.

The rearrangement uses TRBV24-1 and TRBJ1-1; D is ambiguous. Germline assignment: CDR1 KGHDR and CDR2 SFDVKD. The CDR3 covers 14 residues. Trimming left V 7 bases short and J 5 bases short, with 16 bases between. CDR3 in DNA: TGTGCCACCAGCTCAACCGGTAGGAGGACTGAAGCTTTCTTT. Encoded protein: CATSSTGRRTEAFF.

This clone was observed a few times. This chain links TRBV29-1 with TRBJ2-7; TRBD2 might be the D (7 bases). Germline loops: CDR1 SQVTM, CDR2 ANQGSEA. Trimming took off 5 bases at V and 6 bases at J, with 11 bases between the two ends. The CDR3 runs to 11 residues. The CDR3 loop is CSVTRGGEQYF. CDR3 nucleotide sequence: TGCAGCGTTACAAGGGGGGGCGAGCAGTACTTC.

The chain has TRBV12-5 and TRBJ2-1; D is unclear. CDR3 length: 14 amino acids. V lost 2 bases and J 4 bases, leaving 9 bases between the germline ends. Germline V gene lookup returns CDR1 LGHNT and CDR2 FRNRAP. The CDR3 DNA reads as TGTGCTAGTGGTTTGTCGACACCTTACAATGAGCAGTTCTTC. It is translated as CASGLSTPYNEQFF.

This clone has a single count. The CDR3 spells CASSLAQGANSPLHF. The CDR3 region has the DNA TGCGCCAGCAGCTTGGCCCAGGGGGCTAATTCACCCCTCCACTTT. The V and J genes are TRBV5-1 and TRBJ1-6; the match to TRBD1 covers 8 bases. V shed 0 bases and J 6 bases; nucleotides not matched to a gene: 2. CDR1 and CDR2 from the germline V gene are SGHRS and YFSETQ. The CDR3 totals 15 residues.

The chain is built from TRBV30 and TRBJ1-5; TRBD1 matches 8 bases. V lost 4 bases, J lost 5 bases, and 7 bases stayed unmatched. The length of the CDR3 is 14 residues. Looked up from germline, CDR1 is GTSNPN and CDR2 is SVGIG (reference sequence). CDR3 sequence: CAWKLGTGHQPQHF. DNA of the CDR3: TGTGCCTGGAAACTCGGGACAGGACATCAGCCCCAGCATTTT.

V gene TRBV7-2 combines with J gene TRBJ1-2; D ambiguous. The CDR3 runs 14 residues. CDR1 SGHTA and CDR2 FQGNSA come from the germline V gene. Between the trimmed V and J ends, which lost 2 bases and 3 bases, there was a span of 10 bases. This chain's CDR3 is CASSLMGPDYGYTF. The CDR3 bases are TGTGCCAGCAGCTTAATGGGCCCTGACTATGGCTACACCTTC.

The chain couples TRBV5-1 to TRBJ2-3; no firm D call. This CDR3 has 14 residues. Per the germline V gene, CDR1 is SGHRS and CDR2 is YFSETQ. V was shortened by 3 bases and J by 2 bases, with 10 bases between the two germline ends. The chain's CDR3 is CASSSDAATDTQYF. DNA for the CDR3: TGCGCCAGCAGCTCAGACGCGGCCACAGATACGCAGTATTTT.

The J gene is TRBJ2-4, the V gene TRBV6-2 or TRBV6-3; D ambiguous. The CDR3 is 17 amino acids. Looked up from germline, CDR1 is MNHEY and CDR2 is SVGEGT. The ends were cut back, 7 bases at V and 0 bases at J, with 19 bases in the middle. CDR3 amino acids: CASTPTLGRVAKNIQYF. DNA of the CDR3: TGTGCCAGCACCCCTACGCTAGGCAGAGTAGCCAAAAACATTCAGTACTTC.

The J gene is TRBJ1-1, the V gene TRBV9; possibly TRBD1 for D (6 bases). The germline V gene encodes CDR1 SGDLS and CDR2 YYNGEE. CDR3 size: 13 residues. V dropped 5 bases and J dropped 2 bases, with 10 bases sitting between them. The CDR3 DNA reads TGTGCCAGCAGTTTACAGGGAAACACTGAAGCTTTCTTT. This gives the protein CASSLQGNTEAFF.

The rearrangement joins TRBV5-1 to TRBJ2-2; TRBD1 matches 9 bases. The V gene end was trimmed by 3 bases and the J gene end by 4 bases; junction bases not matched to a gene: 13. CDR1 is SGHRS and CDR2 is YFSETQ in the germline V gene. CDR3 size: 18 residues. CDR3 nucleotides: TGCGCCAGCAGCTCCGGCCGGACAGGGGCCCAATTCACCGGGGAGCTGTTTTTT. Residues: CASSSGRTGAQFTGELFF. Using reference TRBV5-1 and TRBJ2-2 for the parts outside the CDR3, the full variable domain is KAGVTQTPRYLIKTRGQQVTLSCSPISGHRSVSWYQQTPGQGLQFLFEYFSETQRNKGNFPGRFSGRQFSNSRSEMNVSTLELGDSALYLCASSSGRTGAQFTGELFFGEGSRLTVL.

This chain uses TRBV30 with TRBJ1-2; D is uncertain. Germline CDR1 and CDR2: GTSNPN and SVGIG (reference sequence). The V end was cut by 3 bases, the J end by 4 bases, with 6 bases between. The CDR3 contains 11 residues. CDR3 sequence reads: CAWSLSYGYTF. CDR3 DNA: TGTGCCTGGAGCCTCAGCTATGGCTACACCTTC.

The genes are TRBV11-2 and TRBJ1-1; D gene unclear. Deletions cut 0 bases from V and 3 bases from J, with 5 bases between. The germline gives CDR1 SGHAT, CDR2 FQNNGV. The CDR3 covers 13 residues. CDR3 in amino acids: CASSLERHTEAFF. DNA of the CDR3: TGTGCCAGCAGCTTAGAGAGGCACACTGAAGCTTTCTTT. Complete variable domain (other parts from reference TRBV11-2 and TRBJ1-1): EAGVAQSPRYKIIEKRQSVAFWCNPISGHATLYWYQQILGQGPKLLIQFQNNGVVDDSQLPKDRFSAERLKGVDSTLKIQPAKLEDSAVYLCASSLERHTEAFFGQGTRLTVV.

V usage is TRBV9 and J usage is TRBJ1-2; D is perhaps TRBD1 (5 bases). Germline V gene data show CDR1 as SGDLS and CDR2 as YYNGEE. The V end was cut by 4 bases, the J end by 6 bases, with 22 bases between. The CDR3 sequence is 16 residues long. The CDR3 DNA sequence: TGTGCCAGCAGCTCGAGGGACTCCCGGACCCAGCATGGCTACACCTTC. It codes for CASSSRDSRTQHGYTF.

The chain combines TRBV18 with TRBJ1-3, with TRBD1 as a possible D gene (6 bases). The length of the CDR3 is 16 residues. Germline V gene data show CDR1 as KGHSH and CDR2 as LQKENI. V was trimmed by 6 bases and J by 4 bases, leaving 19 bases between them. The CDR3, as DNA: TGTGCCAGCTCCCCCGTAAGACAGGCCACAGGAAACACCATATATTTT. It yields the protein CASSPVRQATGNTIYF. Full variable domain (outside the CDR3, taken from reference TRBV18 and TRBJ1-3): NAGVMQNPRHLVRRRGQEARLRCSPMKGHSHVYWYRQLPEEGLKFMVYLQKENIIDESGMPKERFSAEFPKEGPSILRIQQVVRGDSAAYFCASSPVRQATGNTIYFGEGSWLTVV.

Here the CDR3 DNA reads TGTGCCAGTAGTATACTGCAGGGGCTTAATTCACCCCTCCACTTT. Translating it yields CASSILQGLNSPLHF. The genes are TRBV19 and TRBJ1-6; possibly TRBD1 for D (6 bases). This CDR3 contains 15 residues. Deletions cut 2 bases from V and 6 bases from J, with 11 bases between. From germline, CDR1 is LNHDA and CDR2 SQIVND (reference sequence).

The chain recombines TRBV5-1 with TRBJ1-1; unclear D gene. Germline loops: CDR1 SGHRS, CDR2 YFSETQ. With 1 base removed from V and 4 bases from J, the gap between germline ends came to 8 bases. The CDR3 loop spans 13 amino acids. The CDR3 region is CASSLNTLTEAFF. The CDR3 coding sequence is TGCGCCAGCAGCTTGAACACCCTCACTGAAGCTTTCTTT.

V is TRBV5-1 and J is TRBJ1-1; D is ambiguous. Germline CDR1 reads SGHRS; CDR2 reads YFSETQ. This CDR3 has 15 amino acids. Between the trimmed V and J ends, which lost 3 bases and 1 base, there was a span of 13 bases. The CDR3 coding sequence is TGCGCCAGCAGCTACCGGGAGTCGGGGAACACTGAAGCTTTCTTT. Its translation: CASSYRESGNTEAFF.

The chain has TRBV4-2 and TRBJ1-5, with a weak D call TRBD1 (6 bases). This CDR3 has 15 amino acids. From germline, CDR1 is LGHNA and CDR2 YNFKEQ. Trimming shortened V by 1 base and J by 2 bases, and 9 bases separated the two germline ends. CDR3 DNA: TGTGCCAGCAGCCAAGGGGACATGGGCAATCAGCCCCAGCATTTT. As protein: CASSQGDMGNQPQHF.